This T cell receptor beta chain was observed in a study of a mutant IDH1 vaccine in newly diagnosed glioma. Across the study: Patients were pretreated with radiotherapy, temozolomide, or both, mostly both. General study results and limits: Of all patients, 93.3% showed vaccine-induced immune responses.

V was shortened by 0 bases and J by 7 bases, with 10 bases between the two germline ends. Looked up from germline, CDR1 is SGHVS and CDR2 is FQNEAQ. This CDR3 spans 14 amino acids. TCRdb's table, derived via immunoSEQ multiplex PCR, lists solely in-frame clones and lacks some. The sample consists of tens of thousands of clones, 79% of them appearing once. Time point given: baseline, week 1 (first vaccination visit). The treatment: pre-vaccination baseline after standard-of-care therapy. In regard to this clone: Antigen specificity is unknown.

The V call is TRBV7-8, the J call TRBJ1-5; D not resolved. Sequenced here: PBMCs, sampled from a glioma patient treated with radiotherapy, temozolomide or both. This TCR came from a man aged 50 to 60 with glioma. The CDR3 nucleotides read TGTGCCAGCAGCTTAGCGGAGGATCGACAGCCCCAGCATTTT. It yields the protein CASSLAEDRQPQHF.